These T cell receptor beta chains were read from a single sample in a study of vaccination effects on CD4 cells after COVID-19. The antigens of these receptors remain unknown. The data were produced by immunoSEQ multiplex PCR, yet TCRdb's version contains in-frame clones alone and is incomplete. Found here are about 74,000 clones, roughly three quarters of them singletons; the top ten hold under 2.5%. Sample: CD4+ T cells from PBMCs cultured without peptide, taken before COVID-19 vaccination. These TCRs come from a human donor who received a COVID-19 vaccine. The CDR3 runs from the conserved cysteine through the conserved F or W. Fields, in order: clone size, J gene, D gene, V gene, CDR3 DNA, CDR3 protein. D genes are given only for firm matches. A row's size may be missing; if present it is once, few, many or a size class.

abundance: NA; j_gene: TRBJ1-6; d_gene: TRBD1; v_gene: TRBV6-5; CDR3nt: TGTGCCAGCAGTTACTCGACAAGGGGGCGAGCACCCCTCCACTTT; CDR3aa: CASSYSTRGRAPLHF
abundance: NA; j_gene: TRBJ2-5; d_gene: TRBD1; v_gene: TRBV7-2; CDR3nt: TGTGCCAGCAGCTTAACCGGGACAGGGACCCGAGAGACCCAGTACTTC; CDR3aa: CASSLTGTGTRETQYF
abundance: once; j_gene: TRBJ1-4; d_gene: TRBD1; v_gene: TRBV7-9; CDR3nt: TGTGCCAGCAGCTTACAGGGGGCAGCGGGTGAAAAACTGTTTTTT; CDR3aa: CASSLQGAAGEKLFF
abundance: NA; j_gene: TRBJ1-2; d_gene: NA; v_gene: TRBV6-5; CDR3nt: TGTGCCAGCAGTTACCCGGGAGCCGTAGGCTACACCTTC; CDR3aa: CASSYPGAVGYTF
abundance: NA; j_gene: TRBJ2-3; d_gene: NA; v_gene: TRBV27; CDR3nt: TGTGCCAGCAGAACCTATACTCAGGGACTCCTCGGCACAGATACGCAGTATTTT; CDR3aa: CASRTYTQGLLGTDTQYF
abundance: few; j_gene: TRBJ1-5; d_gene: NA; v_gene: TRBV4-1; CDR3nt: TGCGCCAGCAGCCAAGTAACCCCCAATCAGCCCCAGCATTTT; CDR3aa: CASSQVTPNQPQHF
abundance: NA; j_gene: TRBJ2-1; d_gene: NA; v_gene: TRBV5-1; CDR3nt: TGCGCCAGCAGCTTGGCCTTGGGGGTCCCCTACAATGAGCAGTTCTTC; CDR3aa: CASSLALGVPYNEQFF
abundance: NA; j_gene: TRBJ1-2; d_gene: TRBD1; v_gene: TRBV7-2; CDR3nt: TGTGCCAGCAGCCCCAAGACAGGGGGACGGTATGGCTACACCTTC; CDR3aa: CASSPKTGGRYGYTF
abundance: NA; j_gene: TRBJ1-1; d_gene: TRBD1; v_gene: TRBV6-5; CDR3nt: TGTGCCAGCGCCCTAGACAGGGGGACTGAAGCTTTCTTT; CDR3aa: CASALDRGTEAFF
abundance: NA; j_gene: TRBJ2-1; d_gene: NA; v_gene: TRBV6-2/TRBV6-3; CDR3nt: TGTGCCAGCAGTTTCCAGATGAATTCATACAATGAGCAGTTCTTC; CDR3aa: CASSFQMNSYNEQFF
abundance: NA; j_gene: TRBJ1-5; d_gene: NA; v_gene: TRBV12-3/TRBV12-4; CDR3nt: TGTGCCAGCAGTTTTAACAATCAGCCCCAGCATTTT; CDR3aa: CASSFNNQPQHF
abundance: NA; j_gene: TRBJ1-1; d_gene: NA; v_gene: TRBV19; CDR3nt: TGTGCCAGTAGTATACCCCCAAACCCCCCCACGGACCACACTGAAGCTTTCTTT; CDR3aa: CASSIPPNPPTDHTEAFF
abundance: few; j_gene: TRBJ1-5; d_gene: NA; v_gene: TRBV7-2; CDR3nt: TGTGCCAGCAGCTTTAGAAGCAATCAGCCCCAGCATTTT; CDR3aa: CASSFRSNQPQHF
abundance: NA; j_gene: TRBJ2-1; d_gene: NA; v_gene: TRBV10-2; CDR3nt: TGCGCCAGCAGTGAGGCGTACAATGAGCAGTTCTTC; CDR3aa: CASSEAYNEQFF
abundance: once; j_gene: TRBJ2-1; d_gene: TRBD1; v_gene: TRBV4-3; CDR3nt: TGCGCCAGCAGCCTCGGACAGGGTGGCGACGAGCAGTTCTTC; CDR3aa: CASSLGQGGDEQFF
abundance: NA; j_gene: TRBJ1-1; d_gene: NA; v_gene: TRBV15; CDR3nt: TGTGCCACCAGCAGAGATCGCCTGTGGGGGCGCGGTACTGAAGCTTTCTTT; CDR3aa: CATSRDRLWGRGTEAFF
abundance: NA; j_gene: TRBJ1-1; d_gene: NA; v_gene: TRBV5-1; CDR3nt: TGCGCCAGCAGCTTGTCGGTACAGGGAACTGAAGCTTTCTTT; CDR3aa: CASSLSVQGTEAFF
abundance: NA; j_gene: TRBJ1-5; d_gene: TRBD1; v_gene: TRBV19; CDR3nt: TGTGCCAGTAGTATCACCTTAGGGACAGCAAACAATCAGCCCCAGCATTTT; CDR3aa: CASSITLGTANNQPQHF
abundance: NA; j_gene: TRBJ1-2; d_gene: NA; v_gene: TRBV18; CDR3nt: TGTGCCAGCTCACCAACAACACAGGGAACTTACTATGGCTACACCTTC; CDR3aa: CASSPTTQGTYYGYTF
abundance: NA; j_gene: TRBJ1-3; d_gene: NA; v_gene: TRBV11-2; CDR3nt: TGTGCCAGCAGCTTAGGGGAAAGCACCATATATTTT; CDR3aa: CASSLGESTIYF
abundance: NA; j_gene: TRBJ2-3; d_gene: NA; v_gene: TRBV5-1; CDR3nt: TGCGCCAGCAGCTTGGTACAGGGCTGGGATACGCAGTATTTT; CDR3aa: CASSLVQGWDTQYF
abundance: once; j_gene: TRBJ1-2; d_gene: NA; v_gene: TRBV28; CDR3nt: TGTGCCACAGGGGCCTATGGCTACACCTTC; CDR3aa: CATGAYGYTF
abundance: NA; j_gene: TRBJ1-2; d_gene: NA; v_gene: TRBV5-8; CDR3nt: TGTGCCAGCAGTTTCGACAGTAACTATGGCTACACCTTC; CDR3aa: CASSFDSNYGYTF
abundance: NA; j_gene: TRBJ1-1; d_gene: NA; v_gene: TRBV12-3/TRBV12-4; CDR3nt: TGTGCCAGCAGTTTATTGGGGGGCACTGAAGCTTTCTTT; CDR3aa: CASSLLGGTEAFF
abundance: NA; j_gene: TRBJ1-5; d_gene: NA; v_gene: TRBV7-9; CDR3nt: TGTGCCAGCAGCTCGCACGGGAGTAGCAATCAGCCCCAGCATTTT; CDR3aa: CASSSHGSSNQPQHF
abundance: NA; j_gene: TRBJ1-2; d_gene: TRBD1; v_gene: TRBV19; CDR3nt: TGTGCCAGTAGTCGGGACAGGGGGTCTGGCTACACCTTC; CDR3aa: CASSRDRGSGYTF
abundance: NA; j_gene: TRBJ2-1; d_gene: NA; v_gene: TRBV2; CDR3nt: TGTGCCAGCAGTGTGGCCGGTGAGCAGTTCTTC; CDR3aa: CASSVAGEQFF
abundance: few; j_gene: TRBJ1-5; d_gene: NA; v_gene: TRBV5-6; CDR3nt: TGTGCCAGCAGTAAGGGTTTGAGCAATCAGCCCCAGCATTTT; CDR3aa: CASSKGLSNQPQHF
abundance: NA; j_gene: TRBJ2-1; d_gene: TRBD2; v_gene: TRBV7-2; CDR3nt: TGTGCCAGCAGCTTAAGACGGTCGGGGGGGGGTGACAATGAGCAGTTCTTC; CDR3aa: CASSLRRSGGGDNEQFF
abundance: NA; j_gene: TRBJ2-3; d_gene: NA; v_gene: TRBV20-1; CDR3nt: TGCAGTGCTGCATCGGTTACGCAGTATTTT; CDR3aa: CSAASVTQYF
abundance: NA; j_gene: TRBJ2-3; d_gene: TRBD2; v_gene: TRBV24-1; CDR3nt: TGTGCCACCAGTGACCCGACCCGGGGGGTTGGTGCGGATACGCAGTATTTT; CDR3aa: CATSDPTRGVGADTQYF
abundance: NA; j_gene: TRBJ1-4; d_gene: TRBD1; v_gene: TRBV27; CDR3nt: TGTGCCAGCAGCTCCCAGACAGGGGGTTATGAAAAACTGTTTTTT; CDR3aa: CASSSQTGGYEKLFF
abundance: NA; j_gene: TRBJ1-1; d_gene: NA; v_gene: TRBV6-1; CDR3nt: TGTGCCAGCAGTGACCAGGGATCTGAAGCTTTCTTT; CDR3aa: CASSDQGSEAFF
abundance: few; j_gene: TRBJ1-2; d_gene: NA; v_gene: TRBV28; CDR3nt: TGTGCCAGCAGTTTGGGGGGCGACTATGGCTACACCTTC; CDR3aa: CASSLGGDYGYTF
abundance: once; j_gene: TRBJ1-2; d_gene: NA; v_gene: TRBV5-4; CDR3nt: TGTGCCAGCAGCTTCGGGGGGGCTAGGTATGGCTACACCTTC; CDR3aa: CASSFGGARYGYTF
abundance: NA; j_gene: TRBJ2-4; d_gene: NA; v_gene: TRBV3-1/TRBV3-2; CDR3nt: TGTGCCAGCAGCCAAGGGGGGTGGGATGGGGCCAAAAACATTCAGTACTTC; CDR3aa: CASSQGGWDGAKNIQYF
abundance: NA; j_gene: TRBJ1-4; d_gene: TRBD1; v_gene: TRBV19; CDR3nt: TGTGCCAGTAGTAGCCTCGACAGGGGAATAACTAATGAAAAACTGTTTTTT; CDR3aa: CASSSLDRGITNEKLFF
abundance: NA; j_gene: TRBJ2-3; d_gene: NA; v_gene: TRBV5-1; CDR3nt: TGCGCCAGCAGCCTCTCCTTTACTCGCACAGATACGCAGTATTTT; CDR3aa: CASSLSFTRTDTQYF
abundance: NA; j_gene: TRBJ1-2; d_gene: NA; v_gene: TRBV6-6; CDR3nt: TGTGCCAGCAGACCCACCCAGGTGTATGGCTACACCTTC; CDR3aa: CASRPTQVYGYTF
abundance: NA; j_gene: TRBJ2-3; d_gene: NA; v_gene: TRBV19; CDR3nt: TGTGCCAGTAGTATAGGTCCCCTTACCACAGATACGCAGTATTTT; CDR3aa: CASSIGPLTTDTQYF
abundance: once; j_gene: TRBJ2-3; d_gene: NA; v_gene: TRBV29-1; CDR3nt: TGCAGCGCCGAAGTGGGGGGAGGCACAGATACGCAGTATTTT; CDR3aa: CSAEVGGGTDTQYF
abundance: NA; j_gene: TRBJ2-3; d_gene: NA; v_gene: TRBV25-1; CDR3nt: TGTGCCAGCAGGGACCTAACTAGCACAGATACGCAGTATTTT; CDR3aa: CASRDLTSTDTQYF
abundance: NA; j_gene: TRBJ2-6; d_gene: NA; v_gene: TRBV4-3; CDR3nt: TGCGCCAGCAGCCAAGGTCGAGGCTCTGGGGCCAACGTCCTGACTTTC; CDR3aa: CASSQGRGSGANVLTF
abundance: few; j_gene: TRBJ1-4; d_gene: NA; v_gene: TRBV4-1; CDR3nt: TGCGCCAGCAGCCGAGCCTACCGGGACACGCTCGAAAAACTGTTTTTT; CDR3aa: CASSRAYRDTLEKLFF
abundance: NA; j_gene: TRBJ2-5; d_gene: NA; v_gene: TRBV18; CDR3nt: TGTGCCAGCTCACCTTTTAGCTCGGGAGATGGAGAGACCCAGTACTTC; CDR3aa: CASSPFSSGDGETQYF